A single sample gave rise to the 12 T cell receptor beta chains below, sequenced in a study of T cells after yellow fever vaccination. TCRdb recomputed calls from the 5' RACE reads with MiXCR, one row per CDR3 protein. The sample lists a few hundred thousand distinct CDR3 sequences, 15% to 20% occurring once. The specimen was PBMCs, collected 15 days after the yellow fever booster vaccination. The receptors derive from a man aged 25-45 years who received the YFV17D yellow fever vaccine.

This clonotype was observed a few times. The chain has TRBV20-1 and TRBJ2-1, with D perhaps matching TRBD2 (7 bases). V lost 6 bases and J lost 2, with 23 bases in between. Germline CDR1 reads DFQATT; CDR2 reads SNEGSKA (reference sequence). CDR3 length equals 17 residues. The CDR3, as DNA: TGCAGTGCGTGGGGGGGCAGCCCATCGGGGGCCTACAATGAGCAGTTCTTC. Its protein product is CSAWGGSPSGAYNEQFF.

This clonotype has a handful of counts. The chain carries TRBV20-1 and TRBJ2-5; D is ambiguous. Trimming took 7 bases from V and 4 from J, leaving 7 bases between them. The CDR3 has 10 amino acids. Germline assignment: CDR1 DFQATT and CDR2 SNEGSKA (reference sequence). The CDR3: CSVGRETQYF. CDR3 DNA sequence: TGCAGTGTAGGTCGAGAGACCCAGTACTTC.

The sample holds a few counts of this clonotype. The chain couples TRBV29-1 to TRBJ2-1; 7 bases line up with TRBD1. Per germline, CDR1 SQVTM and CDR2 ANQGSEA. Germline trimming cut 7 bases from V and 0 bases from J; bases unmatched to any gene: 6. The CDR3 loop spans 14 amino acids. For the CDR3, the DNA is TGCAGCGCCGGCTACAGGGGCTCCTACAATGAGCAGTTCTTC. It codes for CSAGYRGSYNEQFF.

This clonotype was counted a few times. This chain connects TRBV4-3 to TRBJ2-3; D remains unclear. This CDR3 region has 14 residues. With 0 bases removed from V and 4 bases from J, the gap between germline ends came to 8 bases. Germline V gives CDR1 LGHNA, CDR2 YSLEER. This CDR3 reads CASSQDLSADTQYF. The DNA for the CDR3 is TGCGCCAGCAGCCAAGATCTCTCCGCAGATACGCAGTATTTT.

This clonotype was seen ten or more times. The chain joins TRBV12-3 or TRBV12-4 to TRBJ2-7, with 10 positions matching TRBD1. V dropped 1 base and J dropped 1; count of bases not matched to a gene: 1. CDR3 length: 15 residues. CDR3 in amino acids: CASSLGGQGSYEQYF. The CDR3 DNA follows: TGTGCCAGCAGTTTAGGGGGACAGGGGTCCTACGAGCAGTACTTC.

The chain employs TRBV29-1 and TRBJ2-7; 8 bases align to TRBD2. Germline loops: CDR1 SQVTM, CDR2 ANQGSEA. J was trimmed by 6 bases and V by 7 bases; bases with no gene match: 8. CDR3 length: 12 amino acids. In nucleotides, the CDR3 is TGCAGCGGTCAAGCGGGAGCTCTCGAGCAGTACTTC. Amino acids: CSGQAGALEQYF.

V usage is TRBV20-1 and J usage is TRBJ1-1; D is possibly TRBD1 (6 bases). In germline, CDR1 is DFQATT, CDR2 SNEGSKA (reference sequence). Trimming shortened V by 4 bases and J by 4 bases, and 10 bases separated the two germline ends. The CDR3 is 12 residues long. Here the CDR3 DNA reads TGCAGTGCTAAACAGGGTTTCACTGAAGCTTTCTTT. Its translation: CSAKQGFTEAFF.

The rearrangement links TRBV29-1 to TRBJ2-3; 8 bases are shared with TRBD2. V trimming: 6 bases; J trimming: 2 bases; junction bases outside the gene matches: 4. The CDR3 is 13 residues long. Germline values: CDR1 SQVTM, CDR2 ANQGSEA. The CDR3 here is CSVAGVLTDTQYF. The CDR3 DNA reads TGCAGCGTAGCGGGAGTCCTCACAGATACGCAGTATTTT.

This clonotype has a handful of counts. The chain links TRBV5-1 to TRBJ2-7, with 7 positions matching TRBD2. CDR1 and CDR2 from the germline V gene are SGHRS and YFSETQ. The ends lost 5 bases at V and 7 bases at J; junction bases unmatched: 15. The CDR3 has 15 residues. The CDR3 region is CASRLEAGWGEEQYF. In DNA, the CDR3 is TGCGCCAGCAGACTAGAAGCGGGATGGGGAGAGGAGCAGTACTTC.

This clonotype was seen only once. The chain employs TRBV9 and TRBJ2-2; D gene unclear. With 0 bases removed from V and 1 base from J, the gap between germline ends came to 10 bases. The germline CDR1 and CDR2 sequences are SGDLS and YYNGEE. The CDR3 has 16 amino acids. The CDR3 region is CASSVEGSRNTGELFF. Written as DNA, the CDR3 is TGTGCCAGCAGCGTAGAGGGATCGAGGAACACCGGGGAGCTGTTTTTT.

V usage is TRBV20-1 and J usage is TRBJ1-5; D gene ambiguous. The V and J ends lost 5 bases and 5 bases respectively, with 13 bases between them. Germline V gene data show CDR1 as DFQATT and CDR2 as SNEGSKA (reference sequence). The CDR3 is made up of 13 amino acids. The CDR3 spells CSAFSRPDQPQHF. The CDR3, as DNA: TGCAGTGCTTTCTCCAGGCCCGATCAGCCCCAGCATTTT.

The CDR3 DNA is TGTGCCAGCAGCTTAGCTGAGGTCCCAGATACGCAGTATTTT. Translation gives CASSLAEVPDTQYF. The chain uses TRBV7-9 and TRBJ2-3, with D uncertain. Trimming removed 0 bases at V and 4 bases at J, with 8 bases between. Germline V gene data show CDR1 as SEHNR and CDR2 as FQNEAQ (reference sequence). The CDR3 consists of 14 residues. Complete variable domain (other parts from reference TRBV7-9 and TRBJ2-3): DTGVSQNPRHKITKRGQNVTFRCDPISEHNRLYWYRQTLGQGPEFLTYFQNEAQLEKSRLLSDRFSAERPKGSFSTLEIQRTEQGDSAMYLCASSLAEVPDTQYFGPGTRLTVL.